This T cell receptor beta chain was documented in a study of T cells after yellow fever vaccination. As for the study in general: When fractions had low cell numbers, they were prepared with SMART-Seq v4 Ultra Low Input.

In TCRdb, the 5' RACE reads were re-called with MiXCR into one record per CDR3 protein. The sample yields about 350,000 distinct CDR3 sequences, 11% seen once. Whole-study results and caveats: The CD4 compartment and the CD8 compartment contained a small share of clonotypes in common.

This clonotype was seen ten or more times. Its antigen is currently unknown. The CDR3 is 13 amino acids. V dropped 6 bases and J dropped 2 bases, with 9 bases sitting between them. Germline loops: CDR1 MRHNA, CDR2 SNTAGT. This material consisted of PBMCs, taken on the day of the first yellow fever vaccination. V is TRBV6-4 and J is TRBJ2-3; D may match TRBD1 or TRBD2 (5 bases each). This TCR came from a man younger than 35 who received the YFV17D yellow fever vaccine. CDR3 loop: CASSTGPTDTQYF. The CDR3 DNA follows: TGTGCCAGCAGCACGGGGCCCACAGATACGCAGTATTTT.